Listed below are T cell receptor beta chains from one sample, sequenced in a study of shared clonotypes between healthy human individuals. Assay: immunoSEQ multiplex PCR; the TCRdb copy retains only in-frame clones and omits some. This sample has 2 million to 3 million clones, with 80% to 95% found just once. Sequencing was done on a sample of naive CD4+ T cells from PBMCs. These receptors all come from a man between 18 and 29 years old in good health. Some clones in this sample may be carry-over from other donors' samples. Both conserved end residues are part of each CDR3. The D gene is left open where the match is weak. A clone size is listed for some rows: how often the clone was seen (once, few, many), or a class if it is expanded.

>TRBD1|TRBJ1-2|14|NA|TRBV5-1
TGCGCCAGCAGCTTGGGGACAGGGGTCCGTGGCTACACCTTC
CASSLGTGVRGYTF
>NA|TRBJ2-3|23|once|TRBV12-2
TGTGCAAGTCGCTTAGAGGGCGCCCGGCCTAGCCTTCGACTCCGATCTAGCACAGATACGCAGTATTTT
CASRLEGARPSLRLRSSTDTQYF
>TRBD2|TRBJ2-7|16|NA|TRBV28
TGTGCCAGCAGTCTTACCGCTAGCGGGAGGGCCTACGAGCAGTACTTC
CASSLTASGRAYEQYF
>TRBD2|TRBJ2-3|16|NA|TRBV5-1
TGCGCCAGCAGCCTCGGACTAGCGGGAGAATCAGATACGCAGTATTTT
CASSLGLAGESDTQYF
>NA|TRBJ2-2|15|NA|TRBV5-1
TGCGCCAGCAGCCCAGGATCCTCATTGGCGGGGGAGCTGTTTTTT
CASSPGSSLAGELFF
>TRBD2|TRBJ2-3|14|NA|TRBV6-6
TGTGCCAGCACCCCAGCGGGAGTCACAGATACGCAGTATTTT
CASTPAGVTDTQYF
>TRBD2|TRBJ2-1|15|NA|TRBV5-1
TGCGCCAGCAGCTTGGGCGGGAGCCGCAACAATGAGCAGTTCTTC
CASSLGGSRNNEQFF
>TRBD1|TRBJ1-4|16|NA|TRBV5-1
TGCGCCAGGGGGGACAGTGTTTTATCAACGGATGAAAAACTGTTTTTT
CARGDSVLSTDEKLFF
>TRBD1|TRBJ2-1|14|NA|TRBV18
TGTGCCAGCTCGCGGACAGGGAACTACAATGAGCAGTTCTTC
CASSRTGNYNEQFF
>TRBD1|TRBJ1-6|12|NA|TRBV30
TGTGCCTGGGACAGGGCGAATTCACCCCTCCACTTT
CAWDRANSPLHF
>NA|TRBJ2-7|13|once|TRBV2
TGTGCCAGCAGTGAGACAGCAAGGGGCGAGCAGTACTTC
CASSETARGEQYF
>NA|TRBJ2-5|14|NA|TRBV7-3
TGTGCCAGCAGCTCGCACCCTGGGAGTGAGACCCAGTACTTC
CASSSHPGSETQYF
>NA|TRBJ1-2|16|NA|TRBV5-4
TGTGCCAGCAGCCCCCTACCCGGGACGTCAACCTATGGCTACACCTTC
CASSPLPGTSTYGYTF
>TRBD1|TRBJ1-3|17|NA|TRBV7-2
TGTGCCAGCAGCTACCTGGGACAGGTGTTCTCTGGAAACACCATATATTTT
CASSYLGQVFSGNTIYF
>NA|TRBJ1-1|14|NA|TRBV2
TGTGCCAGCAACGAGGTCGGGCCCGAAGGGGAAGCTTTCTTT
CASNEVGPEGEAFF
>NA|TRBJ1-6|14|NA|TRBV28
TGTGCCAGCAGGTCCCCTTTAGGGAATTCACCCCTCCACTTT
CASRSPLGNSPLHF
>TRBD2|TRBJ2-1|15|NA|TRBV30
TGTGCCTGGAGTCCGGACCTAGCGGGACTGGATGAGCAGTTCTTC
CAWSPDLAGLDEQFF
>NA|TRBJ2-5|14|NA|TRBV7-9
TGTGCCAGCAGCTTTAATTGGGGCGGAGAGACCCAGTACTTC
CASSFNWGGETQYF
>NA|TRBJ2-7|15|once|TRBV5-1
TGCGCCAGCAATGTGAAAATTCAAGGGGCTTACGAGCAGTACTTC
CASNVKIQGAYEQYF
>TRBD1|TRBJ2-7|16|NA|TRBV28
TGTGCCAGCATCCTTGCAGGGGGTGTAGCGTCCTACGAGCAGTACTTC
CASILAGGVASYEQYF
>NA|TRBJ1-6|14|once|TRBV28
TGTGCCAGCAGTATCCCAAACTATAATTCACCCCTCCACTTT
CASSIPNYNSPLHF
>NA|TRBJ2-7|16|NA|TRBV27
TGTGCCAGCAGCTCCGGGACACGGCGGACAAGACACGAGCAGTACTTC
CASSSGTRRTRHEQYF
>TRBD1|TRBJ1-4|15|NA|TRBV7-9
TGTGCCAGCAGCTCCGGGACAGGGGTTAATGAAAAACTGTTTTTT
CASSSGTGVNEKLFF
>TRBD1|TRBJ2-7|15|NA|TRBV28
TGTGCCAGCAGTTCACGAGGACAGGTTTCCTACGAGCAGTACTTC
CASSSRGQVSYEQYF
>NA|TRBJ1-5|15|NA|TRBV18
TGTGCCAGCTCTGAGACGGGGGACAGCAATCAGCCCCAGCATTTT
CASSETGDSNQPQHF
>TRBD1|TRBJ1-1|13|NA|TRBV19
TGTGCCAGTGGAAGGGCCAGGGGGTTGGCAGCTTTCTTT
CASGRARGLAAFF
>TRBD1|TRBJ2-2|18|NA|TRBV27
TGTGCCAGCAGTTCGATCTTCGACAGGGAAAGATACACCGGGGAGCTGTTTTTT
CASSSIFDRERYTGELFF
>NA|TRBJ2-7|14|NA|TRBV5-5
TGTGCCAGCAGCACGTCCCAGGGAAGATACGAGCAGTACTTC
CASSTSQGRYEQYF
>TRBD1|TRBJ1-4|14|NA|TRBV5-1
TGCGCCAGCAGCGCGGGGACAGTTAATGAAAAACTGTTTTTT
CASSAGTVNEKLFF
>NA|TRBJ2-1|16|NA|TRBV15
TGTGCCACCAGCAGAGTTCCTCAATCAGAGTACAATGAGCAGTTCTTC
CATSRVPQSEYNEQFF
>TRBD1|TRBJ2-5|14|NA|TRBV27
TGTGCCAGCCGGGACAGGGAGGGAGGCGAGACCCAGTACTTC
CASRDREGGETQYF
>TRBD1|TRBJ2-7|13|NA|TRBV28
TGTGCCAGCAGGACAGGGCTCAGGTACGAGCAGTACTTC
CASRTGLRYEQYF
>NA|TRBJ2-1|14|NA|TRBV28
TGTGCGGTCCACAGAACCAGCTCCTACAATGAGCAGTTCTTC
CAVHRTSSYNEQFF
>TRBD2|TRBJ2-1|17|NA|TRBV14
TGTGCCAGCAGCCGAATCAGAGCGGGAGGGAGGGACAATGAGCAGTTCTTC
CASSRIRAGGRDNEQFF
>TRBD1|TRBJ1-1|13|NA|TRBV6-5
TGTGCCAGCAGCCGACAGGGTTCGACTGAAGCTTTCTTT
CASSRQGSTEAFF
>TRBD1|TRBJ1-6|13|NA|TRBV6-5
TGTGCCAGCAGTATGGACAGGTGGTCACCCCTCCACTTT
CASSMDRWSPLHF
>TRBD2|TRBJ2-3|16|NA|TRBV9
TGTGCCAGCAGCGTAGCTTTAGCGGGAGGGTCAGATACGCAGTATTTT
CASSVALAGGSDTQYF
>NA|TRBJ1-2|14|NA|TRBV6-5
TGTGCCAGCAGTTACCTCGCCGGCTCGAGAGGCTACACCTTC
CASSYLAGSRGYTF
>TRBD2|TRBJ2-3|16|NA|TRBV7-9
TGTGCCAGCAGCTCCTCCGGGACTAGCGGGAGTAATACGCAGTATTTT
CASSSSGTSGSNTQYF
>NA|TRBJ1-1|14|NA|TRBV6-5
TGTGCCAGCAGCCCACGTATGGGTTTCACTGAAGCTTTCTTT
CASSPRMGFTEAFF
>NA|TRBJ2-3|14|NA|TRBV18
TGTGCCAGCTCAGAACGGACAGTCACAGATACGCAGTATTTT
CASSERTVTDTQYF
>NA|TRBJ1-6|14|NA|TRBV5-1
TGCGCCAGCAGCTTGACAGGAGAAGATTCACCCCTCCACTTT
CASSLTGEDSPLHF
>NA|TRBJ1-3|12|NA|TRBV28
TGTGCCACCCAGGGATCAGGAAACACCATATATTTT
CATQGSGNTIYF
>NA|TRBJ1-5|14|NA|TRBV7-9
TGTGCCAGCAGCTTCCTAGGGAGCAATCAGCCCCAGCATTTT
CASSFLGSNQPQHF
>TRBD1|TRBJ1-2|14|NA|TRBV7-9
TGTGCCAGCAGCTATTGGGACAGAAACTATGGCTACACCTTC
CASSYWDRNYGYTF
>NA|TRBJ1-2|12|NA|TRBV6-5
TGTGCCAGCAGGACCGGGAGCTTCGGCTACACCTTC
CASRTGSFGYTF
>TRBD1|TRBJ1-1|14|once|TRBV5-4
TGTGCCAGCAGCTCCCCGGACAGGGAAACTGAAGCTTTCTTT
CASSSPDRETEAFF
>TRBD1|TRBJ2-7|13|NA|TRBV29-1
TGCAGCGTTGAGGGGACAGGGTTGTACGAGCAGTACTTC
CSVEGTGLYEQYF
>NA|TRBJ2-7|14|NA|TRBV21-1
TGTGCCAGCAGAAAACGGGGTCCTAAGTACGAGCAGTACTTC
CASRKRGPKYEQYF
>NA|TRBJ1-1|12|few|TRBV10-3
TGTGCCATCACGACAACAGGTTCCGTGACTTTCTTT
CAITTTGSVTFF
>NA|TRBJ2-7|12|NA|TRBV11-3
TGTGCCAGCAGCTTCGGAAGCACCGAGCAGTACTTC
CASSFGSTEQYF
>TRBD1|TRBJ1-4|15|NA|TRBV28
TGTGCCAGCAGTATCCAGGGGGCAACTAATGAAAAACTGTTTTTT
CASSIQGATNEKLFF
>NA|TRBJ2-5|13|NA|TRBV30
TGTGCCTGGACGCGGGCCAGCGGAAAGACCCAGTACTTC
CAWTRASGKTQYF